The clone carrying this T cell receptor beta chain has more than one count but fewer than ten. The CDR3 has 15 amino acids. Germline loops: CDR1 LNHNV, CDR2 YYDKDF (reference sequence). The trim removed 2 bases at V and 5 bases at J, leaving 7 bases unmatched. TCRdb passed the RT-PCR reads through MiXCR, listing each CDR3 protein once. The sample includes about 700,000 distinct CDR3 sequences, approximately 15% of them seen just once. V gene TRBV15 combines with J gene TRBJ1-2; 8 positions match TRBD1. The clonotype was recovered from a female donor in good health, serving as a healthy control. Sequenced sample: memory CD4+ T cells from blood. The CDR3, as DNA: TGTGCCACCAGCAGAAGGGGGAACAGGGGGTATGGCTACACCTTC. Translating it yields CATSRRGNRGYGYTF.